These 7 T cell receptor beta chains share one sample of origin, sequenced in a study of technical replicates of blood from several donors. TCRdb's table, derived via immunoSEQ multiplex PCR, lists solely in-frame clones and lacks some. The table shows about 84,000 clones, with 98% occurring only once. The specimen sequenced was T cells isolated from PBMCs. The receptors were gathered from a human donor in good health.

The CDR3 protein is CASSLRGSYEQYF. The CDR3, as DNA: TGTGCCAGCAGCTTGCGGGGTTCCTACGAGCAGTACTTC. The gene calls are TRBV5-6 and TRBJ2-7, with a possible D match to TRBD2 (5 bases). V lost 1 base and J lost 1, with 6 bases in between. The germline CDR1 and CDR2 sequences are SGHDT and YYEEEE. This CDR3 is 13 amino acids long.

The V gene is TRBV4-1, the J gene TRBJ1-1; tentatively, D is TRBD1 (5 bases). From germline, CDR1 is MGHRA and CDR2 YSYEKL. The length of the CDR3 is 16 residues. The V and J ends lost 0 bases and 1 base respectively, with 12 bases between them. The CDR3 DNA follows: TGCGCCAGCAGCCAAGATATACGGGGGGAGAACACTGAAGCTTTCTTT. It encodes CASSQDIRGENTEAFF.

J is TRBJ2-6 and V is TRBV4-1, with TRBD1 matching 7 bases. Per the germline V gene, CDR1 is MGHRA and CDR2 is YSYEKL. This CDR3 is built from 15 residues. The J segment lost 15 bases and the V segment lost 3 bases, leaving 14 bases of the junction unmatched. CDR3 in DNA: TGCGCCAGCAGCCACCCAGACAGGGATTACGTATCCCTGACTTTC. It translates to CASSHPDRDYVSLTF.

The chain uses TRBV4-1 and TRBJ2-1; D may be TRBD1 (5 bases). CDR3 length: 18 residues. The ends were cut back, 0 bases at V and 8 bases at J, with 23 bases in the middle. Germline loops: CDR1 MGHRA, CDR2 YSYEKL. CDR3 residues: CASSQDAPRSGATDEQFF. The CDR3 nucleotides are TGCGCCAGCAGCCAAGATGCCCCCCGATCTGGGGCAACCGATGAGCAGTTCTTC.

The chain joins TRBV18 to TRBJ2-1; no firm D call. Germline values: CDR1 KGHSH, CDR2 LQKENI. The germline V and J ends were trimmed by 0 bases and 6 bases, with 9 bases remaining between them. The CDR3 loop spans 14 amino acids. CDR3 nucleotides: TGTGCCAGCTCACCACCGGCACTACCCAATGAGCAGTTCTTC. Amino acids: CASSPPALPNEQFF.

This clone was counted once. The genes are TRBV6-5 and TRBJ2-5, with D perhaps matching TRBD1 (6 bases). The V end was cut by 5 bases, the J end by 6 bases, with 13 bases between. The CDR3 covers 13 residues. Looked up from germline, CDR1 is MNHEY and CDR2 is SVGAGI. The DNA for the CDR3 is TGTGCCAGCAGTGAAACAGGGTTGAAGACCCAGTACTTC. Translation: CASSETGLKTQYF.

The chain employs TRBV7-2 and TRBJ1-1; TRBD1 matches at 12 bases. The CDR3 runs to 16 residues. J was trimmed by 2 bases and V by 5 bases; bases with no gene match: 6. Germline V CDR1 and CDR2: SGHTA, FQGNSA. As DNA, the CDR3 is TGTGCCAGCAGCCTAGGGGACAGGGGGCGCAACACTGAAGCTTTCTTT. This gives the protein CASSLGDRGRNTEAFF.